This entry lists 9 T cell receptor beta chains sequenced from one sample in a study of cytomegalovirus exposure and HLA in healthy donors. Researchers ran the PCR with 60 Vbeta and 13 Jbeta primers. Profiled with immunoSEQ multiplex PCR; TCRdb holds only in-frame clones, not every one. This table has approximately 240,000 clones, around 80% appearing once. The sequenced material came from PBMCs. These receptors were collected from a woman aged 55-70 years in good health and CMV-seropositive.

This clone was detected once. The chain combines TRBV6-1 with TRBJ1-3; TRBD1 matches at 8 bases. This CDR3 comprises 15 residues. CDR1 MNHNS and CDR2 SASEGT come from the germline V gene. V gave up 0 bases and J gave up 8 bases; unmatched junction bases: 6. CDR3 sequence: CASSEAGTGAYTIYF. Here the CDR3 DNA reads TGTGCCAGCAGTGAAGCCGGGACAGGAGCCTACACCATATATTTT.

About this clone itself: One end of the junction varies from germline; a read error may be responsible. The CDR3 loop reads CSSSLGIAGGPGETQYF. The CDR3 nucleotides are TGTTCCAGCAGCTTGGGGATAGCGGGAGGGCCGGGAGAGACCCAGTACTTC. V usage is TRBV7-9 and J usage is TRBJ2-5; 11 bases align to TRBD2. This CDR3 region has 17 residues. Looked up from germline, CDR1 is SEHNR and CDR2 is FQNEAQ (reference sequence).

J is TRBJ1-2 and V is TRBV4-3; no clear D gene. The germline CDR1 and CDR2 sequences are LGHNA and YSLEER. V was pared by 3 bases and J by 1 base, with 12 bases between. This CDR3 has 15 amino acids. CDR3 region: CASSQNPTGNYGYTF. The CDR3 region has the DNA TGCGCCAGCAGCCAGAATCCGACGGGTAACTATGGCTACACCTTC.

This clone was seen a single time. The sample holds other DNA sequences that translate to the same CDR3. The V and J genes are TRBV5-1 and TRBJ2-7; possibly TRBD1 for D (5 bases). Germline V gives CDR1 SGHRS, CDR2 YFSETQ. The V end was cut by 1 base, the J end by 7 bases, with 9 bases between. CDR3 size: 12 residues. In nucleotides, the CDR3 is TGCGCCAGCAGCTTGACAGGTGCTGAGCAGTACTTC. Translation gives CASSLTGAEQYF.

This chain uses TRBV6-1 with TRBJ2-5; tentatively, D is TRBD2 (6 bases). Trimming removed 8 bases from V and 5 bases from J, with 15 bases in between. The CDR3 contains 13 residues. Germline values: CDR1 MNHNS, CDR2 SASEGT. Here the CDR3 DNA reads TGTGCCAGCCGCATTAGCGGCCGGGAGACCCAGTACTTC. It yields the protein CASRISGRETQYF.

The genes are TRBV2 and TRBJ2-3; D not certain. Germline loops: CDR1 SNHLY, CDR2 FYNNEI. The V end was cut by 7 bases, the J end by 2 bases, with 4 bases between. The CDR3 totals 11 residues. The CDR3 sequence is CASTYTDTQYF. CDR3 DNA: TGTGCCAGCACTTACACAGATACGCAGTATTTT.

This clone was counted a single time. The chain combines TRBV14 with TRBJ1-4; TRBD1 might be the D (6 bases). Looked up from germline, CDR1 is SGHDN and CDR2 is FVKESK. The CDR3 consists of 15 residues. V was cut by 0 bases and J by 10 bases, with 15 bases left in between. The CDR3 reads CASSQDRGGGGKLFF. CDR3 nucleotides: TGTGCCAGCAGCCAAGATCGGGGGGGCGGCGGAAAACTGTTTTTT.

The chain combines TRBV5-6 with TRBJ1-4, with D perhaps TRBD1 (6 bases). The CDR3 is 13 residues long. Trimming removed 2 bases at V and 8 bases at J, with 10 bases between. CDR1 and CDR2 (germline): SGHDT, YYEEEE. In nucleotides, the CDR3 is TGTGCCAGCAGCTTCAGGGGTAGGGAAAAACTGTTTTTT. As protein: CASSFRGREKLFF.

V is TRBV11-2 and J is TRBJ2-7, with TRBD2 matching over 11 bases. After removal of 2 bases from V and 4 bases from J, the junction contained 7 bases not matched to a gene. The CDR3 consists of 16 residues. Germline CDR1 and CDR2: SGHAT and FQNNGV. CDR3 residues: CASSLSRVAGGYEQYF. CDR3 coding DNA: TGTGCCAGCAGCTTATCCCGGGTAGCGGGAGGGTACGAGCAGTACTTC. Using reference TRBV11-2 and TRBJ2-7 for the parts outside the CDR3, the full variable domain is EAGVAQSPRYKIIEKRQSVAFWCNPISGHATLYWYQQILGQGPKLLIQFQNNGVVDDSQLPKDRFSAERLKGVDSTLKIQPAKLEDSAVYLCASSLSRVAGGYEQYFGPGTRLTVT.